The clone carrying this TCR beta chain was recorded at least ten times. The antigen is undetermined. This sample is part of a study of breast tumors, draining lymph nodes, adjacent tissues. Study results and caveats: Data fit most tumor T cells coming from lymph node, expanding in tumor. Tumor and nontumor repertoires were significantly more similar in luminal-like than in basal-like breast cancer. The lymph node origin of tumor T cells was framed as consistent with a hypothesis, not demonstrated. Tumors had less TCR diversity than lymph nodes, more than nontumor tissue.

Samples came from axillary lymph nodes draining the breast cancer. Using its own MiXCR run on the multiplex PCR reads, TCRdb lists one record per CDR3 protein. The data show 160,000 or so distinct CDR3 sequences, about 34% seen once. This sequence was found in a female donor with breast cancer. Some clones in this sample may be carry-over from other donors' samples. Sequences were obtained from axillary lymph node tissue.

This CDR3 is CSARGGGQPQHF. In DNA form, the CDR3 reads TGCAGTGCTAGGGGTGGCGGTCAGCCCCAGCATTTT. The J gene is TRBJ1-5, the V gene TRBV20-1; D is ambiguous. Germline loops: CDR1 DFQATT, CDR2 SNEGSKA (reference sequence). V lost 3 bases and J lost 6, with 9 bases in between. The CDR3 is 12 residues long.